The clone carrying this T cell receptor (beta chain) has at least ten counts. Antigen specificity is unknown. The data stem from a study of T cells after yellow fever vaccination. Regarding the study as a whole: The study noted that FACS-sorted repertoires could contain abundant clonotypes contaminating from the bulk population.

For TCR, cDNA came from 5'RACE template switching, which added a universal primer site and UMIs. TCRdb redid the calling of the 5' RACE reads with MiXCR, one entry per CDR3 protein. The repertoire holds about 360,000 distinct CDR3 sequences, with around 6.4% as singletons. V trimming: 9 bases; J trimming: 0 bases; junction bases outside the gene matches: 8. The CDR3 extends over 14 amino acids. The germline gives CDR1 SGHRS, CDR2 YFSETQ. The sequence was obtained from a man aged 25-45 years who received the YFV17D yellow fever vaccine. Source: PBMCs, taken 5 days after the yellow fever booster vaccination. The rearrangement joins TRBV5-1 to TRBJ1-1, with TRBD1 matching over 7 bases. The CDR3 reads CATPRGQVNTEAFF. CDR3 nucleotides: TGCGCCACCCCCCGAGGACAGGTGAACACTGAAGCTTTCTTT.